This T cell receptor (beta chain) was identified in a study of blood T cell repertoires in COVID-19. Study information: Both acute and convalescent COVID-19 samples were obtained from the United States, Italy and Spain. PBMCs, B-cell-depleted T cells, or T cells were the source of the cDNA or gDNA that made up the material.

Per the study methods: Reference gene primer amplification gave estimated nucleated cell counts. The protocol was immunoSEQ multiplex PCR, while the TCRdb copy is restricted to in-frame clones and leaves out a portion. D and trimming were read from the DNA, whereas the V and J calls and clone size are those reported in that table. The sample carries around 90,000 clones, 88% recorded once. The CDR3 contains 15 residues. Germline values: CDR1 SGHRS, CDR2 YFSETQ. V gave up 5 bases and J gave up 1 base, with 13 bases separating them. One Seattle source followed patients from active infection through their disease course.

The V and J genes are TRBV5-1 and TRBJ2-1; D is perhaps TRBD1 (5 bases). The sequence derives from a man aged 45-65 years with COVID-19, enrolled during active disease. Sequences were obtained from peripheral blood. CDR3 amino acids: CASSPGSGSYNEQFF. CDR3 in DNA: TGCGCCAGCAGTCCAGGGTCGGGTTCCTACAATGAGCAGTTCTTC.